The rows below give T cell receptor beta chains drawn from one sample of a study of T cells after yellow fever vaccination. MiXCR was run by TCRdb on the 5' RACE reads, yielding one entry per CDR3 protein. The sample holds 70,000 or so distinct CDR3 sequences, 7.3% seen once. The sample in question was CD8+ T cells sorted from PBMCs, obtained about 10 days after the first yellow fever vaccination. These receptors all come from a young man who received the YFV17D yellow fever vaccine. CDR3s include the opening cysteine and the closing phenylalanine or tryptophan. A D gene is named only where the DNA matches it firmly. Part of the rows lack a size; the others show once, few, many or a class for expanded clones.

clone size: many
D gene: TRBD1
V gene: TRBV4-3
J gene: TRBJ2-3
CDR3 DNA: TGCGCCAGCAGCCGGAGCGTGGGACAGGGGGCTGTGACAGATACGCAGTATTTT
CDR3 protein: CASSRSVGQGAVTDTQYF

clone size: many
D gene: TRBD2
V gene: TRBV4-3
J gene: TRBJ2-1
CDR3 DNA: TGCGCCAGCAGCCCTCGACTAGCGGGGGCCGAGTACAATGAGCAGTTCTTC
CDR3 protein: CASSPRLAGAEYNEQFF

clone size: many
D gene: .
V gene: TRBV6-1
J gene: TRBJ2-3
CDR3 DNA: TGTGCCAGCGGCGGCGCAACCTCGGCAGATACGCAGTATTTT
CDR3 protein: CASGGATSADTQYF

clone size: .
D gene: TRBD2
V gene: TRBV5-4
J gene: TRBJ2-1
CDR3 DNA: TGTGCCAGCAGCTTCGGGACTAGCGGGGGCCTCGAGCAGTTCTTC
CDR3 protein: CASSFGTSGGLEQFF

clone size: few
D gene: .
V gene: TRBV5-6
J gene: TRBJ1-4
CDR3 DNA: TGTGCCAGCAGCTTGATGCAAGCTGAAAAACTGTTTTTT
CDR3 protein: CASSLMQAEKLFF

clone size: few
D gene: .
V gene: TRBV19
J gene: TRBJ1-3
CDR3 DNA: TGTGCCAGTATGCCGGAGGGGACTGGAAACACCATATATTTT
CDR3 protein: CASMPEGTGNTIYF

clone size: many
D gene: .
V gene: TRBV12-3/TRBV12-4
J gene: TRBJ2-3
CDR3 DNA: TGTGCCAGCAGTTCTCCGGGGCAGGCGACAGATACGCAGTATTTT
CDR3 protein: CASSSPGQATDTQYF

clone size: .
D gene: TRBD2
V gene: TRBV9
J gene: TRBJ2-5
CDR3 DNA: TGTGCCAGCAGCGTGGCGGGAGAAGTAGTTCAGACCCAGTACTTC
CDR3 protein: CASSVAGEVVQTQYF

clone size: .
D gene: .
V gene: TRBV29-1
J gene: TRBJ1-2
CDR3 DNA: TGCAGCGTTGAGGGGGGAGGAGGAGATGGCTACACCTTC
CDR3 protein: CSVEGGGGDGYTF

clone size: few
D gene: .
V gene: TRBV4-1
J gene: TRBJ2-7
CDR3 DNA: TGCGCCAGCAGCCAAGCCGGCGAGCAGTACTTC
CDR3 protein: CASSQAGEQYF

clone size: .
D gene: .
V gene: TRBV2
J gene: TRBJ2-3
CDR3 DNA: TGTGCCAGCCAAGGGCCTGACTATGGGAATACGCAGTATTTT
CDR3 protein: CASQGPDYGNTQYF

clone size: few
D gene: TRBD2
V gene: TRBV12-3/TRBV12-4
J gene: TRBJ2-3
CDR3 DNA: TGTGCCAGCAGCGCGGGGGGCCGAACAGATACGCAGTATTTT
CDR3 protein: CASSAGGRTDTQYF

clone size: few
D gene: .
V gene: TRBV7-9
J gene: TRBJ2-1
CDR3 DNA: TGTGCCAGCAGCTTAAATCGGCAGGGTTACAATGAGCAGTTCTTC
CDR3 protein: CASSLNRQGYNEQFF

clone size: few
D gene: TRBD1
V gene: TRBV7-9
J gene: TRBJ2-3
CDR3 DNA: TGTGCCAGCAGCCTGGACAGGTCAACGCAGTATTTT
CDR3 protein: CASSLDRSTQYF

clone size: many
D gene: .
V gene: TRBV6-2/TRBV6-3
J gene: TRBJ2-2
CDR3 DNA: TGTGCCAGCAGTGGCGGACTGCTTAGGGCGACGGGCGGGGAGCTGTTTTTT
CDR3 protein: CASSGGLLRATGGELFF

clone size: many
D gene: .
V gene: TRBV4-1
J gene: TRBJ2-3
CDR3 DNA: TGCGCCAGCAGCCCAAGGTGGGTCAGCACAGATACGCAGTATTTT
CDR3 protein: CASSPRWVSTDTQYF

clone size: many
D gene: .
V gene: TRBV18
J gene: TRBJ2-7
CDR3 DNA: TGTGCCAGCTCACCTTCCTCGGGGGTCGACTACGAGCAGTACTTC
CDR3 protein: CASSPSSGVDYEQYF

clone size: many
D gene: .
V gene: TRBV12-3/TRBV12-4
J gene: TRBJ2-4
CDR3 DNA: TGTGCCAGCAGCCCGCCGCGACGGAACATTCAGTACTTC
CDR3 protein: CASSPPRRNIQYF

clone size: .
D gene: .
V gene: TRBV6-2/TRBV6-3
J gene: TRBJ2-3
CDR3 DNA: TGTGCCAGCAGTTACATGGAAGACACAGATACGCAGTATTTT
CDR3 protein: CASSYMEDTDTQYF

clone size: many
D gene: TRBD1
V gene: TRBV5-6
J gene: TRBJ2-1
CDR3 DNA: TGTGCCAGCAGCGCGGTTTGGGACAGGGGATACAATGAGCAGTTCTTC
CDR3 protein: CASSAVWDRGYNEQFF

clone size: few
D gene: TRBD2
V gene: TRBV3-1
J gene: TRBJ2-7
CDR3 DNA: TGTGCCAGCAGCCAAGGACCAGCGGGGGGTTTGGAGCAGTACTTC
CDR3 protein: CASSQGPAGGLEQYF

clone size: .
D gene: .
V gene: TRBV4-2
J gene: TRBJ2-5
CDR3 DNA: TGTGCCAGCAGCCAAGTGGGACGACTAGTAGAGACCCAGTACTTC
CDR3 protein: CASSQVGRLVETQYF

clone size: many
D gene: .
V gene: TRBV7-6
J gene: TRBJ1-1
CDR3 DNA: TGTGCCAGCAGCGAAGAGGGGGTGGTTGAAGCTTTCTTT
CDR3 protein: CASSEEGVVEAFF

clone size: many
D gene: TRBD1
V gene: TRBV6-1
J gene: TRBJ1-1
CDR3 DNA: TGTGCCAGCAGCCCAGGGGGATTCGCTGAAGCTTTCTTT
CDR3 protein: CASSPGGFAEAFF

clone size: many
D gene: .
V gene: TRBV4-1
J gene: TRBJ2-2
CDR3 DNA: TGCGCCAGCAGGGGAGTCCCCGGGGAGCTGTTTTTT
CDR3 protein: CASRGVPGELFF

clone size: .
D gene: TRBD2
V gene: TRBV11-2
J gene: TRBJ2-5
CDR3 DNA: TGTGCCAGCAGCTTAGTTTTAGCGGGGGGTTCGCGAGAGACCCAGTACTTC
CDR3 protein: CASSLVLAGGSRETQYF

clone size: many
D gene: TRBD2
V gene: TRBV4-1
J gene: TRBJ2-1
CDR3 DNA: TGCGCCACCTCTCCCTCGAGCGGGGGGACCCCCAATGAGCAGTTCTTC
CDR3 protein: CATSPSSGGTPNEQFF

clone size: many
D gene: .
V gene: TRBV7-9
J gene: TRBJ2-4
CDR3 DNA: TGTGCCAGCAGCCCTATAATTTATGGAGCCAAAAACATTCAGTACTTC
CDR3 protein: CASSPIIYGAKNIQYF

clone size: .
D gene: .
V gene: TRBV7-8
J gene: TRBJ1-5
CDR3 DNA: TGTGCCAGCAGCCCGAAGCCGGATAGCAATCAGCCCCAGCATTTT
CDR3 protein: CASSPKPDSNQPQHF

clone size: many
D gene: TRBD2
V gene: TRBV4-2
J gene: TRBJ2-5
CDR3 DNA: TGTGCCAGCAGCCAAGAATGGACTAGCGGGGAAGAGACCCAGTACTTC
CDR3 protein: CASSQEWTSGEETQYF

clone size: few
D gene: .
V gene: TRBV7-6
J gene: TRBJ2-1
CDR3 DNA: TGTGCCAGCAGCCGATTTGATCCAGGCGGTGAGCAGTTCTTC
CDR3 protein: CASSRFDPGGEQFF

clone size: .
D gene: TRBD1
V gene: TRBV27
J gene: TRBJ2-7
CDR3 DNA: TGTGCCAGCAGTACCCAGGGACAGGTAGGCTACGAGCAGTACTTC
CDR3 protein: CASSTQGQVGYEQYF

clone size: .
D gene: .
V gene: TRBV7-2
J gene: TRBJ1-6
CDR3 DNA: TGTGCCAGCAGCTTAAGGGGACGAGGGCAATCACCCCTCCACTTT
CDR3 protein: CASSLRGRGQSPLHF

clone size: many
D gene: .
V gene: TRBV6-2/TRBV6-3
J gene: TRBJ2-1
CDR3 DNA: TGTGCCGGGGGGACGTCGACCCGCTACAATGAGCAGTTCTTC
CDR3 protein: CAGGTSTRYNEQFF

clone size: .
D gene: .
V gene: TRBV28
J gene: TRBJ2-1
CDR3 DNA: TGTGCCGCCTCTGGGGCCCGATACAATGAGCAGTTCTTC
CDR3 protein: CAASGARYNEQFF

clone size: many
D gene: .
V gene: TRBV12-3/TRBV12-4
J gene: TRBJ1-5
CDR3 DNA: TGTGCCAGCAGCTATGTGGGGGGCCGCAATCAGCCCCAGCATTTT
CDR3 protein: CASSYVGGRNQPQHF

clone size: .
D gene: TRBD2
V gene: TRBV11-2
J gene: TRBJ2-3
CDR3 DNA: TGTGCCAGCAGCTTAATAGCGGGGGGGCCATTGAACAGCGCAGATACGCAGTATTTT
CDR3 protein: CASSLIAGGPLNSADTQYF

clone size: many
D gene: .
V gene: TRBV12-3/TRBV12-4
J gene: TRBJ1-5
CDR3 DNA: TGTGCCAGCACCTTGGAAGGCCTCAATCAGCCCCAGCATTTT
CDR3 protein: CASTLEGLNQPQHF

clone size: .
D gene: .
V gene: TRBV5-1
J gene: TRBJ1-1
CDR3 DNA: TGCGCCAGCAGCTTGGTACCGGGAGGCACTGAAGCTTTCTTT
CDR3 protein: CASSLVPGGTEAFF

clone size: .
D gene: TRBD2
V gene: TRBV23-1
J gene: TRBJ2-3
CDR3 DNA: TGCGCCAGCAGTCGTGACGGGGGGGCCGGAGATACGCAGTATTTT
CDR3 protein: CASSRDGGAGDTQYF

clone size: .
D gene: .
V gene: TRBV7-9
J gene: TRBJ1-1
CDR3 DNA: TGTGCCAGCAGCCCGGCCCCGGCTGAAGCTTTCTTT
CDR3 protein: CASSPAPAEAFF

clone size: few
D gene: TRBD1
V gene: TRBV5-5
J gene: TRBJ1-5
CDR3 DNA: TGTGCCAGCAGCTTGGGGGGGACAGGGGTTCAGCCCCAGCATTTT
CDR3 protein: CASSLGGTGVQPQHF

clone size: many
D gene: .
V gene: TRBV5-4
J gene: TRBJ2-7
CDR3 DNA: TGTGCCATAGGCCCCCGGGCGAGGGCGTACGAGCAGTACTTC
CDR3 protein: CAIGPRARAYEQYF

clone size: few
D gene: TRBD1
V gene: TRBV27
J gene: TRBJ2-1
CDR3 DNA: TGTGCCAGCAGTTTGGGGACAGGGGGAGTCAATGAGCAGTTCTTC
CDR3 protein: CASSLGTGGVNEQFF

clone size: many
D gene: .
V gene: TRBV7-6
J gene: TRBJ2-7
CDR3 DNA: TGTGCCAGCAGCCAAGAAACGGTGGCCTCCTACGAGCAGTACTTC
CDR3 protein: CASSQETVASYEQYF